This TCR beta chain was recovered during a study of cytomegalovirus exposure and HLA in healthy donors. Findings and limits, study-wide: Certain sequence variants were highly shared and formed a cluster, and this cluster was likely a sequencing artifact. A missense DCLRE1C variant was associated with V- and J-gene trimming of TCR beta chains in a later analysis, and an independent cohort replicated the association.

This clone was counted only a few times. Its antigen remains unidentified. Germline-derived CDR1 and CDR2 are SGDLS and YYNGEE. The V gene lost 0 bases and the J gene lost 3 bases, with 12 bases spanning the gap. CDR3 length: 16 amino acids. In the PCR, 60 Vbeta and 13 Jbeta primers were used. TCRdb keeps only in-frame clones here, not all; method: immunoSEQ multiplex PCR. Of some 120,000 clones detected, 76% appear once; the ten largest clones hold more than 1.5%. V usage is TRBV9 and J usage is TRBJ1-4; maybe TRBD1 (5 bases). Sequences were obtained from PBMCs. The receptor was derived from a man over 45 in good health and CMV-seronegative. The CDR3 here is CASSVEAGRPNEKLFF. The CDR3, as DNA: TGTGCCAGCAGCGTAGAAGCAGGGAGGCCTAATGAAAAACTGTTTTTT.